Here is one T cell receptor (beta chain) with its context. Researchers ran the PCR with 60 Vbeta and 13 Jbeta primers. Here immunoSEQ multiplex PCR was the method, and the copy in TCRdb shows in-frame clones only, minus some. In the table there are tens of thousands of clones, just over 70% of which are singletons. These data come from a study of cytomegalovirus exposure and HLA in healthy donors. J gave up 0 bases and V 4 bases, and 5 bases lay outside the gene matches. This CDR3 contains 16 residues. Germline CDR1 SGHAT, CDR2 FQNNGV. The sequence derives from a man aged 55 to 70 in good health and CMV-seropositive. The rearrangement links TRBV11-2 to TRBJ2-1; TRBD1 agrees at 8 bases. Sequencing used PBMCs. The CDR3: CASSSRGLGSYNEQFF. The CDR3 DNA reads as TGTGCCAGCAGCTCCAGGGGGCTGGGCTCCTACAATGAGCAGTTCTTC.